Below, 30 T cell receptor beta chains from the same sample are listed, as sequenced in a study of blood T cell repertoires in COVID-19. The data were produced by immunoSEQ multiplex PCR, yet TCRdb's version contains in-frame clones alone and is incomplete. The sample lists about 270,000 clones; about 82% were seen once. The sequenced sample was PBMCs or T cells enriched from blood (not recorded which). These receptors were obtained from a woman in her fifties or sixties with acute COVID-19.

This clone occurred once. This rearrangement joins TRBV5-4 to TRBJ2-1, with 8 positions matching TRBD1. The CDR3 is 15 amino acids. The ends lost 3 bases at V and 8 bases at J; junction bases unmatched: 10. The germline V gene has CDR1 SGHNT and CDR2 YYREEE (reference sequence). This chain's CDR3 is CASSSGQGQGHEQFF. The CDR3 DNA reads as TGTGCCAGCAGCTCTGGACAGGGCCAAGGGCATGAGCAGTTCTTC.

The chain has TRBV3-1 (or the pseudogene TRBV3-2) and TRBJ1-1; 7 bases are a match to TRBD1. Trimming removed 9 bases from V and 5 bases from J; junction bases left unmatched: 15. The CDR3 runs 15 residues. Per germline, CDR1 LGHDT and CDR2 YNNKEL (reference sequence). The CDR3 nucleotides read TGTGCCAGTACCTTTCGACAGGGCGCGGGAACTGAAGCTTTCTTT. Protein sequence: CASTFRQGAGTEAFF.

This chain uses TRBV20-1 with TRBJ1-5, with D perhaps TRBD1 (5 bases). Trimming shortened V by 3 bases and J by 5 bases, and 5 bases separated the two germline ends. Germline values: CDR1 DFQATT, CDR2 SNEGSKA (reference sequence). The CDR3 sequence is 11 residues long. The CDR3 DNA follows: TGCAGTGCTAGCAGGGATCAGCCCCAGCATTTT. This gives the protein CSASRDQPQHF.

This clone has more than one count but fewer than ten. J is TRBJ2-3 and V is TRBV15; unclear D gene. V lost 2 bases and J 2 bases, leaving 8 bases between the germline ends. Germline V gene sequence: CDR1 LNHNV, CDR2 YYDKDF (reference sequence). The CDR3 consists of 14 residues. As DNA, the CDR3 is TGTGCCACCAGCAGACCCTACCCCACAGATACGCAGTATTTT. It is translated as CATSRPYPTDTQYF.

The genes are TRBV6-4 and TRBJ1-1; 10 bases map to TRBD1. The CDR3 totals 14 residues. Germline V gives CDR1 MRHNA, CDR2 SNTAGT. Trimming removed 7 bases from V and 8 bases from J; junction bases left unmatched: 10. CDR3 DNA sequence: TGTGCCAGCATCGACAGGGGGCGGGGGCGCGAAGCTTTCTTT. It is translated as CASIDRGRGREAFF.

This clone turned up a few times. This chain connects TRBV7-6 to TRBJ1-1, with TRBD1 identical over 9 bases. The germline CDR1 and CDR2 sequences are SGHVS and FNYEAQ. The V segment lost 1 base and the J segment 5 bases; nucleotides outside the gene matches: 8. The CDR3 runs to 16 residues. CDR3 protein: CASSLGWTGEDTEAFF. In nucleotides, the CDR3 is TGTGCCAGCAGCTTAGGCTGGACAGGGGAAGATACTGAAGCTTTCTTT.

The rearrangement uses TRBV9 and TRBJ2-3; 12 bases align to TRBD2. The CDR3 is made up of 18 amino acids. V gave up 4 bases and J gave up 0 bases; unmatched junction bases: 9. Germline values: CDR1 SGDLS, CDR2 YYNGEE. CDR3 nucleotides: TGTGCCAGCAGCTCTACGACTAGCGGGGGAGCGAGCACAGATACGCAGTATTTT. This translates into CASSSTTSGGASTDTQYF.

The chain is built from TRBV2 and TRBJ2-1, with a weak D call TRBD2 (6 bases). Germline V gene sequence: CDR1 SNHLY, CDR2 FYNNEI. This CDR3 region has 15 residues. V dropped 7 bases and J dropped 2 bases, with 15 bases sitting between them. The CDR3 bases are TGTGCCAGCACTTCAGGGACTTTAGCCTACAATGAGCAGTTCTTC. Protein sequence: CASTSGTLAYNEQFF.

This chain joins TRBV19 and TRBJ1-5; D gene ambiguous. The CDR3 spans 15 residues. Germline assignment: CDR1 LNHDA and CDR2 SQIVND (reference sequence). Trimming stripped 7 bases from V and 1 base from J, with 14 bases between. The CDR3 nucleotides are TGTGCCAGTACCCGGCGGGGATTGAGCAATCAGCCCCAGCATTTT. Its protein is CASTRRGLSNQPQHF.

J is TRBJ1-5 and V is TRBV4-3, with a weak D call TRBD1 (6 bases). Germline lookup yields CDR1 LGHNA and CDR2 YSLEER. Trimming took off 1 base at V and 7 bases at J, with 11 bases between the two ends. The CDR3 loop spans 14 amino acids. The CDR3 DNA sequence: TGCGCCAGCAGCCAAGGACAGGTCGGGCAGCCCCAGCATTTT. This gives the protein CASSQGQVGQPQHF.

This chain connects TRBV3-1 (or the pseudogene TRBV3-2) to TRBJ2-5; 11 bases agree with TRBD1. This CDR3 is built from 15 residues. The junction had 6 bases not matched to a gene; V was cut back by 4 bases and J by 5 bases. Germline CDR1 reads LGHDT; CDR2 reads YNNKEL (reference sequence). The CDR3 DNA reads TGTGCCAGCAGCCTTTGGGGACAGGGGGTGGAGACCCAGTACTTC. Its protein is CASSLWGQGVETQYF.

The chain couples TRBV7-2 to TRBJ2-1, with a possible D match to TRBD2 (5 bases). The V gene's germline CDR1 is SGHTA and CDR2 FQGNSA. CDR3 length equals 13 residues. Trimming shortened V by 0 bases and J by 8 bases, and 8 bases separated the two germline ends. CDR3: CASSLAQRDEQFF. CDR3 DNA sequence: TGTGCCAGCAGCTTAGCGCAGAGGGATGAGCAGTTCTTC. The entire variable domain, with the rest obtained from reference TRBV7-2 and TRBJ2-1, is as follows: GAGVSQSPSNKVTEKGKDVELRCDPISGHTALYWYRQSLGQGLEFLIYFQGNSAPDKSGLPSDRFSAERTGGSVSTLTIQRTQQEDSAVYLCASSLAQRDEQFFGPGTRLTVL.

CDR3 bases: TGTGCCATCAGTGAGACGCTGGGGGGGGCGCGGGAGCAGTTCTTC. This translates into CAISETLGGAREQFF. The chain combines TRBV10-3 with TRBJ2-1; a weak D match, TRBD2 (7 bases). V lost 2 bases and J 10 bases, leaving 18 bases between the germline ends. CDR1 is ENHRY, CDR2 SYGVKD, per germline. The CDR3 has 15 residues.

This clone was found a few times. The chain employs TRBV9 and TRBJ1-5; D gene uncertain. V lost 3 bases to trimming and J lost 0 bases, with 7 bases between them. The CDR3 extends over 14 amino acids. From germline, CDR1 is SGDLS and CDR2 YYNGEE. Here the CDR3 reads CASSGGYSNQPQHF. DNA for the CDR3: TGTGCCAGCAGCGGAGGGTATAGCAATCAGCCCCAGCATTTT.

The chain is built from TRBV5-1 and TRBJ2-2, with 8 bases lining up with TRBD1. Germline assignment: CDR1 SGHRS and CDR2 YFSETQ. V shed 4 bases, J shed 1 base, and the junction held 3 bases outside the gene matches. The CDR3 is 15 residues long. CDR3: CASSPTGVNTGELFF. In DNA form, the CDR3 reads TGCGCCAGCAGCCCGACAGGGGTGAACACCGGGGAGCTGTTTTTT.

The CDR3 nucleotides read TGTGCCAGCTCCTATTCCAGGGCTCTCGGGACTGAAGCTTTCTTT. Encoded protein: CASSYSRALGTEAFF. This chain joins TRBV7-2 and TRBJ1-1, with TRBD1 as a possible D gene (5 bases). Germline CDR1 reads SGHTA; CDR2 reads FQGNSA. This CDR3 is built from 15 residues. Trimming removed 8 bases at V and 5 bases at J, with 21 bases between.

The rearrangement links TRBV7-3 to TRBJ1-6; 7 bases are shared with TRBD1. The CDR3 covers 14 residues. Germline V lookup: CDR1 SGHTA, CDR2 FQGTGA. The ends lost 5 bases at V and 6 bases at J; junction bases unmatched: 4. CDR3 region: CASSEGQSNSPLHF. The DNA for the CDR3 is TGTGCCAGCAGCGAGGGACAGAGTAATTCACCCCTCCACTTT.

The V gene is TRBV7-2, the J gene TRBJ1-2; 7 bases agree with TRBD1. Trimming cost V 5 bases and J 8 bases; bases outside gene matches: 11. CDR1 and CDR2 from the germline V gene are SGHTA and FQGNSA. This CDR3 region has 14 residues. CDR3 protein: CASSAPTGFGGYTF. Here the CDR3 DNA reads TGTGCCAGCAGCGCCCCGACAGGGTTCGGCGGCTACACCTTC. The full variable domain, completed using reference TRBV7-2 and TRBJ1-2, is GAGVSQSPSNKVTEKGKDVELRCDPISGHTALYWYRQSLGQGLEFLIYFQGNSAPDKSGLPSDRFSAERTGGSVSTLTIQRTQQEDSAVYLCASSAPTGFGGYTFGSGTRLTVV.

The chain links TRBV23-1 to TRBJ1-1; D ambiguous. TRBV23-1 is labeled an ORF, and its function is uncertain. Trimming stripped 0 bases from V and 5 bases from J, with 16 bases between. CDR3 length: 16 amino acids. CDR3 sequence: CASSQSLGKRRTEAFF. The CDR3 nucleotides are TGCGCCAGCAGTCAATCATTAGGTAAAAGGCGGACTGAAGCTTTCTTT.

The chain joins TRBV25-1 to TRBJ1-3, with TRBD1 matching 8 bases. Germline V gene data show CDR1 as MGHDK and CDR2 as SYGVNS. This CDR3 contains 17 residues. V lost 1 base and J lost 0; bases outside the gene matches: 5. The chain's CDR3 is CASSESPGGFSGNTIYF. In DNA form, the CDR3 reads TGTGCCAGCAGTGAATCTCCAGGGGGCTTCTCTGGAAACACCATATATTTT.

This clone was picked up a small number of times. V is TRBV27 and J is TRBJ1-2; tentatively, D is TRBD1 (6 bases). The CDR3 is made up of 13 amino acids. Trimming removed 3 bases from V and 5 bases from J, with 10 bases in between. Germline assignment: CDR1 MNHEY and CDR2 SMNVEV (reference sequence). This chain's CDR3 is CASSLGRGYGYTF. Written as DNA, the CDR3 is TGTGCCAGCAGTTTGGGAAGGGGGTATGGCTACACCTTC.

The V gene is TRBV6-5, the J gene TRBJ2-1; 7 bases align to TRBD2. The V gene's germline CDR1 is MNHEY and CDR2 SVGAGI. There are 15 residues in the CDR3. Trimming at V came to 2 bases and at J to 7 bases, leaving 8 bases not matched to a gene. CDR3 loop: CASSYDGGKDNEQFF. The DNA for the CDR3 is TGTGCCAGCAGTTACGACGGGGGGAAGGATAATGAGCAGTTCTTC.

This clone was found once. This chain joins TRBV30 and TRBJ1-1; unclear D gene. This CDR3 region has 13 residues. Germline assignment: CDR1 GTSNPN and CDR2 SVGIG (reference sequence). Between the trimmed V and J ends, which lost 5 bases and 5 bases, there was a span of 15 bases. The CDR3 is CAWALGRETEAFF. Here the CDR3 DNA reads TGTGCCTGGGCCCTGGGGAGGGAAACTGAAGCTTTCTTT.

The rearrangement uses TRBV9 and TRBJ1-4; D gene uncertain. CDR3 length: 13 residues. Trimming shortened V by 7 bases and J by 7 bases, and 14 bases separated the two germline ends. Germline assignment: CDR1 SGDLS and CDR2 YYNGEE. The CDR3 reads CASASEGFEKLFF. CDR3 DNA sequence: TGTGCCAGCGCATCCGAGGGTTTTGAAAAACTGTTTTTT.

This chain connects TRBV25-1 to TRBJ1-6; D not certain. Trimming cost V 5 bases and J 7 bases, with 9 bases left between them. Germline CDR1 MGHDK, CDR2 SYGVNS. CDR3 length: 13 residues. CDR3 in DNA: TGTGCCAGCAGTCCAGGATTAAATTCACCCCTCCACTTT. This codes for CASSPGLNSPLHF. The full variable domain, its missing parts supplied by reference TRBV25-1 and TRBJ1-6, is EADIYQTPRYLVIGTGKKITLECSQTMGHDKMYWYQQDPGMELHLIHYSYGVNSTEKGDLSSESTVSRIRTEHFPLTLESARPSHTSQYLCASSPGLNSPLHFGNGTRLTVT.

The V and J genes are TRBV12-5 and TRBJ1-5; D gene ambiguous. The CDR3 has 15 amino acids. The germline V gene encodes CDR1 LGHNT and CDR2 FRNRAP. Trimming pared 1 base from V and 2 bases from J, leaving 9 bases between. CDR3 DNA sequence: TGTGCTAGTGGTTTGGATGTGGCAGGCAATCAGCCCCAGCATTTT. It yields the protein CASGLDVAGNQPQHF.

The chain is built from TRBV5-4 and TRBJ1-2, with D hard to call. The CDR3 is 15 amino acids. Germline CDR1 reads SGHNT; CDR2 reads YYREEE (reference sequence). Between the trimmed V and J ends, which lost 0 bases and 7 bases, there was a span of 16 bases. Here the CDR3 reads CASSLERPPQSGYTF. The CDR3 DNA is TGTGCCAGCAGCTTGGAGAGGCCACCCCAGTCTGGCTACACCTTC.

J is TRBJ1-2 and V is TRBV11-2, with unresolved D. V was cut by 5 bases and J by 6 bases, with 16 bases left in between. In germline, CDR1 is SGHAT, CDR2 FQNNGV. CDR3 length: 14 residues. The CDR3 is CASSRDPAGDGYTF. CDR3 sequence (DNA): TGTGCCAGCAGCCGGGATCCCGCCGGCGATGGCTACACCTTC.

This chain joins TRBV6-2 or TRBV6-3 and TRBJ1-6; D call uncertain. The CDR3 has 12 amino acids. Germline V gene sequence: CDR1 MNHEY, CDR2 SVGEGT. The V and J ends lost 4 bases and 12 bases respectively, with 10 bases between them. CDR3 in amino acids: CASSLYSGPLHF. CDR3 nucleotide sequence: TGTGCCAGCAGTTTGTACAGTGGACCCCTCCACTTT.

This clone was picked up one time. CDR3 nucleotides: TGTGCCAGCAGCCCAAAAGCGGGGGGCCTCCCGTATTTT. It translates to CASSPKAGGLPYF. This chain connects TRBV11-1 to TRBJ2-3; 9 bases match TRBD2. The length of the CDR3 is 13 residues. In germline, CDR1 is SGHAT, CDR2 FQDESV (reference sequence). V trimming: 5 bases; J trimming: 14 bases; junction bases outside the gene matches: 11.